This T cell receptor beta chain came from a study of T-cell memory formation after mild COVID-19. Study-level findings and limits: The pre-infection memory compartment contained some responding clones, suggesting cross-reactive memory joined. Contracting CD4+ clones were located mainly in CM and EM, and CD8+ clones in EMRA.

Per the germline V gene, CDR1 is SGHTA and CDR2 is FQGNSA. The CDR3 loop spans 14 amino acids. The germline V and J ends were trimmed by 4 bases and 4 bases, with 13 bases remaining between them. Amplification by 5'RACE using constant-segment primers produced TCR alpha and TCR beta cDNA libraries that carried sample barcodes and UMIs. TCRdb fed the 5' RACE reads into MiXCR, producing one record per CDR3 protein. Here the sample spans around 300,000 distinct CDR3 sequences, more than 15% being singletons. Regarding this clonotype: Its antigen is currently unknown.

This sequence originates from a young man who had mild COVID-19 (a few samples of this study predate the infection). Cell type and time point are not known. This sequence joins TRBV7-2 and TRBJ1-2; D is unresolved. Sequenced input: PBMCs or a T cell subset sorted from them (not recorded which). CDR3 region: CASSSRFLGYGYTF. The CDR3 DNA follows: TGTGCCAGCAGCTCCAGGTTCCTGGGCTATGGCTACACCTTC. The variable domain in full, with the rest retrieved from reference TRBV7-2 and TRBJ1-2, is GAGVSQSPSNKVTEKGKDVELRCDPISGHTALYWYRQSLGQGLEFLIYFQGNSAPDKSGLPSDRFSAERTGGSVSTLTIQRTQQEDSAVYLCASSSRFLGYGYTFGSGTRLTVV.